This is a list of T cell receptor beta chains from one sample in a study of T cell responses to AZD1222 COVID-19 vaccine. Here immunoSEQ multiplex PCR was the method, and the copy in TCRdb shows in-frame clones only, minus some. The sample consists of 120,000 to 150,000 clones, roughly 89% of them appearing once. Specimen: peripheral blood, collected on day 0 of AZD1222 vaccination. Receptor source: an adult in good health. The CDR3 runs from the conserved cysteine through the conserved F or W. D genes are given only for firm matches. Only part of the rows carry a size: once, few, many, or a class if the clone is expanded.

clone size,J gene,V gene,D gene,CDR3 DNA,CDR3 protein
-,TRBJ2-1,TRBV2,TRBD2,TGTGCCAGCATAAATAGGGAGGGCCAAGGGAATGAGCAGTTCTTC,CASINREGQGNEQFF
-,TRBJ2-1,TRBV5-8,-,TGTGCCAGCATCCCACCTCCGAGGGGCTACAATGAGCAGTTCTTC,CASIPPPRGYNEQFF
-,TRBJ1-6,TRBV4-1,TRBD1,TGCGCCAGCAGCCAAGTAGGACAGGGGGCCCATTCACCCCTCCACTTT,CASSQVGQGAHSPLHF
-,TRBJ1-6,TRBV27,TRBD1,TGTGCCAGCAGCCCTATCCGGGACAGATATTCACCCCTCCACTTT,CASSPIRDRYSPLHF
-,TRBJ1-4,TRBV7-9,-,TGTGCCAGCGGTCATGGGGGTGGAAGAAATGAAAAACTGTTTTTT,CASGHGGGRNEKLFF
-,TRBJ2-7,TRBV6-5,-,TGTGCCAGCAGAGACGACTACGAGCAGTACTTC,CASRDDYEQYF
-,TRBJ2-7,TRBV3-1/TRBV3-2,-,TGTGCCAGCAGCCAACAAGGGACTGATCCTACCTACGAGCAGTACTTC,CASSQQGTDPTYEQYF
-,TRBJ1-1,TRBV6-6,-,TGTGCCAGCAGTTACGACCGGAGCACTGAAGCTTTCTTT,CASSYDRSTEAFF
once,TRBJ1-4,TRBV27,-,TGTGCCAGCAGTGCGGGGGCTAATGAAAAACTGTTTTTT,CASSAGANEKLFF
-,TRBJ1-2,TRBV30,TRBD1,TGTGCCTGGATTTGGGTTGGACAGGAGGATTGGAATGGCTACACCTTC,CAWIWVGQEDWNGYTF